These T cell receptor beta chains were read from a single sample in a study of blood T cell repertoires in COVID-19. TCRdb's table, derived via immunoSEQ multiplex PCR, lists solely in-frame clones and lacks some. The sample lists 250,000 to 300,000 clones; about 90% were seen once. The sample comprised PBMCs or T cells enriched from blood (not recorded which). The source is a woman between 45 and 60 years old who had been exposed to COVID-19. CDR3s include the opening cysteine and the closing phenylalanine or tryptophan. The D gene is left open where the match is weak. Clone size is given for some rows only: seen once, a few or many times, or a class if the clone is expanded.

TGTGCCAGTGCTGGTAGCGGGGGGGCCCAAGAGACCCAGTACTTC CASAGSGGAQETQYF TRBJ2-5 TRBD2 TRBV19 NA
TGCGCCAGCAGCTTTTTGGACAGCCTAAGCTCTGGGGCCAACGTCCTGACTTTC CASSFLDSLSSGANVLTF TRBJ2-6 NA TRBV5-1 NA
TGTGCCAGCAGCTTGACCGGGACAGGGTACAATGAGCAGTTCTTC CASSLTGTGYNEQFF TRBJ2-1 TRBD1 TRBV5-4 NA
TGTGCCAGCAGCTCGCCGGGACACGGGGAAAAACTGTTTTTT CASSSPGHGEKLFF TRBJ1-4 NA TRBV7-9 NA
TGTGCCAGCAGCTTAGTGAGGTGGGGGGGTACCGCTGAGCAGTTCTTC CASSLVRWGGTAEQFF TRBJ2-1 TRBD2 TRBV7-9 few
TGTGCCACCAGCAGAGCCCCCGGTGAAAAACTGTTTTTT CATSRAPGEKLFF TRBJ1-4 NA TRBV15 NA
TGTGCCAGCGGGGACGGGATCAGGGGAAACATTCAGTACTTC CASGDGIRGNIQYF TRBJ2-4 NA TRBV5-4 NA
TGTGCCAGTAGGACCCGGGGGGCAGGAGGAGATACGCAGTATTTT CASRTRGAGGDTQYF TRBJ2-3 NA TRBV19 NA
TGCAGCGTTGAAGATCAGTCACTGGGACAGGTAAGTGAAAAACTGTTTTTT CSVEDQSLGQVSEKLFF TRBJ1-4 TRBD1 TRBV29-1 NA
TGTGCCAGTAACACAGGGATAGGGAGCAATCAGCCCCAGCATTTT CASNTGIGSNQPQHF TRBJ1-5 NA TRBV27 once
TGTGCCAGCAGCGTAAACAACGTACAAGAGACCCAGTACTTC CASSVNNVQETQYF TRBJ2-5 NA TRBV9 NA
TGTGCCAGCAGATTACCGGGACAGGGGTTTTCCTACGAGCAGTACTTC CASRLPGQGFSYEQYF TRBJ2-7 TRBD1 TRBV28 NA
TGTGCCAGCAGTGAAACGGGACAGGCGAACACCGGGGAGCTGTTTTTT CASSETGQANTGELFF TRBJ2-2 TRBD1 TRBV2 NA
TGTGCCAGCAGGATCGAGGGCTCCTACGAGCAGTACTTC CASRIEGSYEQYF TRBJ2-7 NA TRBV12-3/TRBV12-4 NA
TGTGCCAGCAGCTTGGAGGAGGGCTCAAGAGCTTTCTTT CASSLEEGSRAFF TRBJ1-1 NA TRBV7-9 NA
TGTGCCAGCAGTAATGATCACTCGGGTGGAAACACCATATATTTT CASSNDHSGGNTIYF TRBJ1-3 NA TRBV6-5 once
TGTGCCAGTAGTTCCGGGACAGCCCCCGGCACCGGGGAGCTGTTTTTT CASSSGTAPGTGELFF TRBJ2-2 TRBD1 TRBV19 NA
TGTGCCAGTAGTATTGGCCAGGGTAATCAGCCCCAGCATTTT CASSIGQGNQPQHF TRBJ1-5 NA TRBV19 NA
TGTGCCAGCAGCCCAATGGGACTGGACCAAGAGACCCAGTACTTC CASSPMGLDQETQYF TRBJ2-5 NA TRBV3-1/TRBV3-2 NA
TGCGCCAGCAGCTTGGAGGGGGGGCGCGCAGATACGCAGTATTTT CASSLEGGRADTQYF TRBJ2-3 NA TRBV5-1 NA
TGCGCCAGCAGCCTTCAGGGGACAACTAATGAAAAACTGTTTTTT CASSLQGTTNEKLFF TRBJ1-4 NA TRBV5-1 NA
TGCGCCAGCAGCTTGGAGGGGTACCAAAACTATGGCTACACCTTC CASSLEGYQNYGYTF TRBJ1-2 NA TRBV5-1 NA
TGTGCCAGCAGCCAGGGGACTAGAGGCATTCAGTACTTC CASSQGTRGIQYF TRBJ2-4 TRBD2 TRBV4-2 NA
TGTGCCAGTAGTACGACCGGGACAGTCGCCCAGCCCCAGCATTTT CASSTTGTVAQPQHF TRBJ1-5 TRBD1 TRBV19 NA
TGTGCCAGCAGCTTTACATCCGGGACACCGGGCGGCTACACCTTC CASSFTSGTPGGYTF TRBJ1-2 NA TRBV7-2 NA
TGTGCCAGCAGTTACTTGAGCAGGGGCAATTCACCCCTCCACTTT CASSYLSRGNSPLHF TRBJ1-6 NA TRBV6-2/TRBV6-3 NA
TGTGCCAGCAGCTTTTTAGCAAACACTGAAGCTTTCTTT CASSFLANTEAFF TRBJ1-1 NA TRBV7-9 NA
TGCGCCAGCAGTCTTGGGACAACTGGGACTGAAGCTTTCTTT CASSLGTTGTEAFF TRBJ1-1 NA TRBV5-1 NA
TGCAGTGCTGGGGACAACTACGAGCAGTACTTC CSAGDNYEQYF TRBJ2-7 NA TRBV20-1 NA
TGTGCCTGGAGTCAACTGGACAGGGGTTTCCAAGGCAATCAGCCCCAGCATTTT CAWSQLDRGFQGNQPQHF TRBJ1-5 TRBD1 TRBV30 NA
TGTGCCAGTAGGATATACGTCGGGGGGCAGAACACTGAAGCTTTCTTT CASRIYVGGQNTEAFF TRBJ1-1 NA TRBV19 once
TGTGCCAGCAGTGAGGTGGACAGCCAAGAGACCCAGTACTTC CASSEVDSQETQYF TRBJ2-5 NA TRBV6-1 NA
TGTGCCAGCAGTGATCCCCAGGGGGCGGGCACCGGGGAGCTGTTTTTT CASSDPQGAGTGELFF TRBJ2-2 TRBD1 TRBV27 NA
TGTGCCAGCAGCTTAGGGACTAGCGTGCTCGCGCTGTTTTTT CASSLGTSVLALFF TRBJ2-2 TRBD2 TRBV7-2 NA
TGTGCCAGCTCACCCCAACAGGTGAACTATGGCTACACCTTC CASSPQQVNYGYTF TRBJ1-2 NA TRBV18 NA
TGTGCCACCAGCACCCGTATTACAGGGTTCGGCTACACCTTC CATSTRITGFGYTF TRBJ1-2 NA TRBV15 NA